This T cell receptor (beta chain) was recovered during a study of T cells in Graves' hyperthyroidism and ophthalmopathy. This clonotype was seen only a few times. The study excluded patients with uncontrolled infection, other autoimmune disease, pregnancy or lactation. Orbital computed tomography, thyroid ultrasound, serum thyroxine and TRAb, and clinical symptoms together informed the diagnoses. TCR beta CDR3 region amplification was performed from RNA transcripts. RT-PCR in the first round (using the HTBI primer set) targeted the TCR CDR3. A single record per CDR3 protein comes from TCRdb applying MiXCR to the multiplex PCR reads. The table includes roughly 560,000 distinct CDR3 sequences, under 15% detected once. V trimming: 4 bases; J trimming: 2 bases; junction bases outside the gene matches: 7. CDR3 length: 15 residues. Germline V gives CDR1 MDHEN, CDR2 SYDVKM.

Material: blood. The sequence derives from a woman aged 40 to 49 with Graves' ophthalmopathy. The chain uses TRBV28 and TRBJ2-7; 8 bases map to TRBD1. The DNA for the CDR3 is TGTGCCAGCAGTTCGAGGACAGGGACGACCTACGAGCAGTACTTC. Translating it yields CASSSRTGTTYEQYF.